The 22 T cell receptor beta chains listed next were all sequenced from one sample in a study of T cell responses to AZD1222 COVID-19 vaccine. Sequenced by immunoSEQ multiplex PCR; TCRdb stores in-frame clones only, minus some. The sample has around 100,000 clones; around 87% are singletons. Here the sequenced sample was peripheral blood, taken on day 0 of MenACWY control vaccination. These TCRs come from an adult in good health.

The chain has TRBV5-3 and TRBJ1-2; D is undetermined. TRBV5-3 is flagged as an ORF with uncertain function. Trimming took off 4 bases at V and 5 bases at J, with 12 bases between the two ends. This CDR3 is built from 13 residues. CDR3 coding DNA: TGTGCCAGAAGCGGAAAATCAGGTTATGGCTACACCTTC. Translated, it gives CARSGKSGYGYTF.

The rearrangement joins TRBV7-2 to TRBJ1-5, with D perhaps matching TRBD1 (6 bases). Trimming cost V 5 bases and J 5 bases, with 13 bases left between them. The CDR3 has 14 amino acids. Germline V lookup: CDR1 SGHTA, CDR2 FQGNSA. CDR3 loop: CASSQGGFDQPQHF. CDR3 nucleotide sequence: TGTGCCAGCAGCCAAGGGGGTTTTGATCAGCCCCAGCATTTT.

This sequence joins TRBV4-3 and TRBJ1-4, with D possibly matching TRBD1 (5 bases). The germline V gene encodes CDR1 LGHNA and CDR2 YSLEER. V was clipped by 0 bases and J by 5 bases, with 13 bases between them. The CDR3 runs 16 residues. For the CDR3, the DNA is TGCGCCAGCAGCCAAGATCTCGGGACCGGGAATGAAAAACTGTTTTTT. It specifies CASSQDLGTGNEKLFF.

The chain is built from TRBV11-3 and TRBJ2-6; a possible D gene is TRBD2 (5 bases). V was cut by 4 bases and J by 10 bases, with 11 bases left in between. Germline CDR1 SGHNT, CDR2 YENEEA. The CDR3 extends over 13 amino acids. The CDR3 loop reads CASSYEGGNVLTF. In DNA, the CDR3 is TGTGCCAGCAGCTACGAGGGCGGGAACGTCCTGACTTTC.

The CDR3 reads CASSPDRGGNQPQHF. CDR3 sequence (DNA): TGTGCCAGCAGTCCAGACAGGGGCGGCAATCAGCCCCAGCATTTT. V gene TRBV28 combines with J gene TRBJ1-5; 8 bases align to TRBD1. Germline trimming cut 5 bases from V and 2 bases from J; bases unmatched to any gene: 5. The germline V gene has CDR1 MDHEN and CDR2 SYDVKM. The CDR3 is 15 residues long.

This clone was observed a single time. The V call is TRBV6-2 or TRBV6-3, the J call TRBJ2-1; possibly TRBD2 for D (6 bases). The CDR3 consists of 15 residues. Germline V gives CDR1 MNHEY, CDR2 SVGEGT. The V gene lost 5 bases and the J gene lost 3 bases, with 14 bases spanning the gap. This chain's CDR3 is CASSDMGGIYNEQFF. DNA of the CDR3: TGTGCCAGCAGTGACATGGGGGGAATCTACAATGAGCAGTTCTTC.

This chain uses TRBV18 with TRBJ1-1, with 12 bases that match TRBD1. The CDR3 has 18 amino acids. V was pared by 3 bases and J by 10 bases, with 18 bases of the junction left unmatched. Germline CDR1 KGHSH, CDR2 LQKENI. The chain's CDR3 is CASSPLVGTGGLFTGAFF. Here the CDR3 DNA reads TGTGCCAGCTCACCGCTCGTCGGGACAGGGGGCCTTTTCACGGGAGCTTTCTTT. Combining the CDR3 with reference TRBV18 and TRBJ1-1 gives the whole variable domain NAGVMQNPRHLVRRRGQEARLRCSPMKGHSHVYWYRQLPEEGLKFMVYLQKENIIDESGMPKERFSAEFPKEGPSILRIQQVVRGDSAAYFCASSPLVGTGGLFTGAFFGQGTRLTVV.

The rearrangement uses TRBV28 and TRBJ1-1, with D perhaps TRBD1 (6 bases). Germline loops: CDR1 MDHEN, CDR2 SYDVKM. Trimming took 6 bases from V and 6 from J, leaving 20 bases between them. This CDR3 region has 15 residues. The CDR3 region has the DNA TGTGCCAGCAGCATACAGGGAAATCAGGACCCTGAAGCTTTCTTT. This sequence encodes CASSIQGNQDPEAFF.

CDR3 residues: CASSRLAEASYEQYF. The CDR3 DNA reads TGTGCCAGCAGCCGACTAGCGGAGGCCTCCTACGAGCAGTACTTC. V is TRBV5-4 and J is TRBJ2-7; 9 bases line up with TRBD2. Germline V lookup: CDR1 SGHNT, CDR2 YYREEE (reference sequence). CDR3 length equals 15 residues. V lost 4 bases and J lost 0; bases outside the gene matches: 5.

The chain links TRBV7-2 to TRBJ1-1, with no clear D. The V end was cut by 4 bases, the J end by 0 bases, with 15 bases between. The CDR3 extends over 16 amino acids. The germline CDR1 and CDR2 sequences are SGHTA and FQGNSA. The CDR3 reads CASSSRGAILNTEAFF. CDR3 sequence (DNA): TGTGCCAGCAGCTCCCGAGGCGCGATTTTGAACACTGAAGCTTTCTTT.

This rearrangement joins TRBV28 to TRBJ2-3; D is uncertain. CDR1 and CDR2 (germline): MDHEN, SYDVKM. The V gene lost 3 bases and the J gene lost 2 bases, with 6 bases spanning the gap. There are 13 residues in the CDR3. CDR3 bases: TGTGCCAGCAGTTTGCTTAACACAGATACGCAGTATTTT. Its protein product is CASSLLNTDTQYF. The full variable domain, completed using reference TRBV28 and TRBJ2-3, is DVKVTQSSRYLVKRTGEKVFLECVQDMDHENMFWYRQDPGLGLRLIYFSYDVKMKEKGDIPEGYSVSREKKERFSLILESASTNQTSMYLCASSLLNTDTQYFGPGTRLTVL.

The rearrangement uses TRBV14 and TRBJ2-6, with D hard to call. The CDR3 totals 15 residues. V gave up 4 bases and J gave up 0 bases, with 7 bases separating them. Per the germline V gene, CDR1 is SGHDN and CDR2 is FVKESK. Here the CDR3 DNA reads TGTGCCAGCAGCCGCCAGGACTCTGGGGCCAACGTCCTGACTTTC. This gives the protein CASSRQDSGANVLTF.

The rearrangement links TRBV24-1 to TRBJ1-2, with D possibly TRBD1 on 6 matching bases. This CDR3 has 13 residues. V was trimmed by 4 bases and J by 6 bases, leaving 11 bases between them. The germline V gene encodes CDR1 KGHDR and CDR2 SFDVKD. The CDR3, as DNA: TGTGCCACCAGTGAGGAACAGGGTAATGGCTACACCTTC. Translation gives CATSEEQGNGYTF.

V gene TRBV29-1 combines with J gene TRBJ2-5; TRBD1 is a possible D gene (5 bases). The CDR3 is made up of 15 amino acids. Per germline, CDR1 SQVTM and CDR2 ANQGSEA. The V and J ends lost 6 bases and 0 bases respectively, with 17 bases between them. DNA of the CDR3: TGCAGCGTCGATTTAGCAGGGAATCACCAAGAGACCCAGTACTTC. Protein: CSVDLAGNHQETQYF.

The chain uses TRBV5-8 and TRBJ2-5; D not certain. V lost 6 bases and J 5 bases, leaving 14 bases between the germline ends. Germline V CDR1 and CDR2: SGHTS, YDEGEE. This CDR3 has 13 amino acids. CDR3 sequence: CASTRPGTETQYF. As DNA, the CDR3 is TGTGCCAGCACCCGTCCCGGAACGGAGACCCAGTACTTC.

The V gene is TRBV7-8, the J gene TRBJ1-3; tentatively, D is TRBD1 (6 bases). From germline, CDR1 is SGHVS and CDR2 FQNEAQ. Trimming removed 5 bases at V and 4 bases at J, with 24 bases between. This CDR3 comprises 18 residues. The CDR3 protein is CASSPGTPPYISGNTIYF. CDR3 nucleotides: TGTGCCAGCAGCCCCGGGACACCACCTTATATTTCCGGAAACACCATATATTTT. Drawing the rest from reference TRBV7-8 and TRBJ1-3, the complete variable domain is GAGVSQSPRYKVAKRGQDVALRCDPISGHVSLFWYQQALGQGPEFLTYFQNEAQLDKSGLPSDRFFAERPEGSVSTLKIQRTQQEDSAVYLCASSPGTPPYISGNTIYFGEGSWLTVV.

The chain recombines TRBV19 with TRBJ2-5; 9 bases align to TRBD2. V dropped 1 base and J dropped 2; count of bases not matched to a gene: 5. Germline CDR1 LNHDA, CDR2 SQIVND (reference sequence). The CDR3 totals 16 residues. The CDR3 DNA follows: TGTGCCAGTAGTATAGGGGGTAGCGGGGGACAAGAGACCCAGTACTTC. It specifies CASSIGGSGGQETQYF.

V is TRBV28 and J is TRBJ1-4; the D is unclear. CDR3 length: 17 residues. V lost 6 bases to trimming and J lost 4 bases, with 21 bases between them. CDR1 is MDHEN and CDR2 is SYDVKM in the germline V gene. CDR3 region: CASSPSSRGPLNEKLFF. Here the CDR3 DNA reads TGTGCCAGCAGCCCGTCCAGCAGAGGGCCCCTTAATGAAAAACTGTTTTTT.

This chain links TRBV7-9 with TRBJ1-1, with D hard to call. V shed 5 bases and J shed 0 bases, with 13 bases lying between them. Germline V gene lookup returns CDR1 SEHNR and CDR2 FQNEAQ (reference sequence). CDR3 length: 15 residues. The CDR3 loop reads CASSPGPAMNTEAFF. CDR3 in DNA: TGTGCCAGCAGCCCTGGACCGGCCATGAACACTGAAGCTTTCTTT.

The chain couples TRBV7-9 to TRBJ2-3, with 7 bases aligning to TRBD2. With V trimmed by 6 bases and J by 6 bases, 3 bases remained unmatched. Per the germline V gene, CDR1 is SEHNR and CDR2 is FQNEAQ (reference sequence). The CDR3 runs 12 residues. The CDR3 DNA reads TGTGCCAGCAGTCCCGGGAGGGATACGCAGTATTTT. Encoded protein: CASSPGRDTQYF.

This clone has only one observation. V gene TRBV3-1 (or the pseudogene TRBV3-2) combines with J gene TRBJ1-2; tentative D call: TRBD1 (6 bases). Germline V gives CDR1 LGHDT, CDR2 YNNKEL (reference sequence). CDR3 size: 18 residues. V lost 1 base, J lost 5 bases, and 23 bases lay in between. CDR3 protein: CASSQVRPFAGQSYGYTF. Written as DNA, the CDR3 is TGTGCCAGCAGCCAAGTCCGGCCTTTCGCGGGACAAAGTTATGGCTACACCTTC.

The genes are TRBV30 and TRBJ1-2; 7 bases align to TRBD1. The length of the CDR3 is 13 residues. V was clipped by 2 bases and J by 8 bases; unmatched bases: 8. The V gene's germline CDR1 is GTSNPN and CDR2 SVGIG (reference sequence). The DNA for the CDR3 is TGTGCCTGGAGTAGAGGGGGCGTGAAGGGCTACACCTTC. This gives the protein CAWSRGGVKGYTF.